What follows are 30 T cell receptor beta chains derived from one specimen sequenced in a study of blood T cell repertoires in COVID-19. The assay was immunoSEQ multiplex PCR, and TCRdb's table has in-frame clones only and misses some. The sample holds about 200,000 clones, roughly 89% seen once. Sequencing was done on a sample of peripheral blood. Receptors were obtained from a man in his sixties who had recovered from COVID-19.

This clone was seen once. CDR3 protein: CAISELEAGRSGYTF. CDR3 sequence (DNA): TGTGCCATCAGTGAGTTGGAGGCAGGAAGAAGTGGCTACACCTTC. The genes are TRBV10-3 and TRBJ1-2; D uncertain. V dropped 1 base and J dropped 7 bases, with 16 bases sitting between them. The CDR3 length is 15 residues. CDR1 and CDR2 (germline): ENHRY, SYGVKD.

The rearrangement joins TRBV18 to TRBJ2-1; possibly TRBD2 for D (6 bases). Per germline, CDR1 KGHSH and CDR2 LQKENI. Trimming removed 2 bases from V and 2 bases from J, with 10 bases in between. There are 15 residues in the CDR3. The CDR3 DNA reads as TGTGCCAGCTCACCAGCCGGGGGACCCTACAATGAGCAGTTCTTC. Its protein product is CASSPAGGPYNEQFF.

The J gene is TRBJ2-7, the V gene TRBV9; the match to TRBD1 covers 10 bases. J lost 2 bases, V lost 3 bases, and 5 bases had no gene match. This CDR3 is 15 amino acids long. Per the germline V gene, CDR1 is SGDLS and CDR2 is YYNGEE. The CDR3 here is CASSEGQGVPYEQYF. DNA for the CDR3: TGTGCCAGCAGCGAAGGACAGGGGGTTCCCTACGAGCAGTACTTC.

This clone is a singleton in its sample. V is TRBV7-2 and J is TRBJ2-7; 13 bases are shared with TRBD2. This CDR3 is 15 amino acids long. The V segment lost 6 bases and the J segment 7 bases; nucleotides outside the gene matches: 9. CDR1 is SGHTA and CDR2 is FQGNSA in the germline V gene. The DNA for the CDR3 is TGTGCCAGCAGGAGTGGACTAGCGGGAGAAGGGGAGCAGTACTTC. Encoded protein: CASRSGLAGEGEQYF.

The chain couples TRBV9 to TRBJ1-6, with 7 bases fitting TRBD1. The CDR3 is 15 amino acids. Germline lookup yields CDR1 SGDLS and CDR2 YYNGEE. V lost 4 bases to trimming and J lost 7 bases; unmatched junction nucleotides: 8. The CDR3 loop is CASSPNPGGNSPLHF. Written as DNA, the CDR3 is TGTGCCAGCAGCCCAAATCCAGGGGGAAATTCACCCCTCCACTTT.

This clone was found a few times. The chain employs TRBV7-3 and TRBJ2-3; D uncertain. CDR3 length: 13 amino acids. Trimming pared 2 bases from V and 2 bases from J, leaving 5 bases between. Per the germline V gene, CDR1 is SGHTA and CDR2 is FQGTGA. The CDR3 loop is CASSLVHTDTQYF. CDR3 DNA sequence: TGTGCCAGCAGCTTAGTTCACACAGATACGCAGTATTTT. Full variable domain (remainder filled in from reference TRBV7-3 and TRBJ2-3): GAGVSQTPSNKVTEKGKYVELRCDPISGHTALYWYRQSLGQGPEFLIYFQGTGAADDSGLPNDRFFAVRPEGSVSTLKIQRTERGDSAVYLCASSLVHTDTQYFGPGTRLTVL.

This clone was detected only a few times. The chain carries TRBV5-1 and TRBJ2-7, with 11 bases fitting TRBD1. CDR1 is SGHRS and CDR2 is YFSETQ in the germline V gene. The CDR3 spans 17 residues. With 3 bases clipped from V and 2 bases from J, the junction kept 10 bases outside the gene matches. CDR3 protein: CASSSIQWTGGTYEQYF. The CDR3 nucleotides are TGCGCCAGCAGCTCGATCCAATGGACAGGGGGCACCTACGAGCAGTACTTC.

CDR3 sequence reads: CASSEAGTGLAEAFF. In nucleotides, the CDR3 is TGTGCCAGCAGTGAAGCGGGGACAGGACTAGCTGAAGCTTTCTTT. The genes are TRBV2 and TRBJ1-1; 8 positions match TRBD1. Per the germline V gene, CDR1 is SNHLY and CDR2 is FYNNEI. After removal of 0 bases from V and 6 bases from J, the junction contained 6 bases not matched to a gene. This CDR3 region has 15 residues.

The V call is TRBV6-5, the J call TRBJ2-5; TRBD1 matches at 7 bases. The CDR3 has 14 residues. The V segment lost 5 bases and the J segment 1 base; nucleotides outside the gene matches: 4. The germline V gene encodes CDR1 MNHEY and CDR2 SVGAGI. CDR3 nucleotide sequence: TGTGCCAGCAGTCCGACAGGGCCCCAAGAGACCCAGTACTTC. Its protein is CASSPTGPQETQYF.

The chain links TRBV28 to TRBJ2-1; maybe TRBD1 (6 bases). The length of the CDR3 is 15 residues. Trimming pared 6 bases from V and 6 bases from J, leaving 18 bases between. CDR1 is MDHEN and CDR2 is SYDVKM in the germline V gene. The CDR3 bases are TGTGCCAGCAGGGGGGCCGGGTCCTCCGGCAATGAGCAGTTCTTC. Its protein is CASRGAGSSGNEQFF.

The V call is TRBV5-1, the J call TRBJ2-5; D might be TRBD1 (6 bases). There are 13 residues in the CDR3. Germline V gene lookup returns CDR1 SGHRS and CDR2 YFSETQ. Trimming cost V 5 bases and J 1 base, with 9 bases left between them. The CDR3 protein is CASRTDSQETQYF. The CDR3 DNA reads as TGCGCCAGCAGGACGGACAGCCAAGAGACCCAGTACTTC.

The chain joins TRBV5-1 to TRBJ1-3; the match to TRBD1 covers 9 bases. This CDR3 has 16 amino acids. Germline-derived CDR1 and CDR2 are SGHRS and YFSETQ. V was clipped by 4 bases and J by 1 base; unmatched bases: 6. The CDR3 reads CASSGGQGWSGNTIYF. The CDR3 coding sequence is TGCGCCAGCAGCGGGGGACAGGGATGGTCTGGAAACACCATATATTTT.

This clone was detected only once. The chain couples TRBV18 to TRBJ2-7; 9 nucleotides agree with TRBD2. This CDR3 has 14 amino acids. Germline CDR1 reads KGHSH; CDR2 reads LQKENI. V trimming: 3 bases; J trimming: 2 bases; junction bases outside the gene matches: 2. CDR3 DNA sequence: TGTGCCAGCTCACCTAGCGGGGGTACCTACGAGCAGTACTTC. Protein product: CASSPSGGTYEQYF.

The J gene is TRBJ1-4, the V gene TRBV2, with D possibly TRBD1 on 6 matching bases. The CDR3 covers 15 residues. V lost 0 bases to trimming and J lost 8 bases, with 13 bases between them. Per germline, CDR1 SNHLY and CDR2 FYNNEI. The CDR3 here is CASSEAVRGGEKLFF. The CDR3 DNA reads as TGTGCCAGCAGTGAAGCCGTAAGGGGGGGGGAAAAACTGTTTTTT. The full variable domain, rest sourced from reference TRBV2 and TRBJ1-4, is EPEVTQTPSHQVTQMGQEVILRCVPISNHLYFYWYRQILGQKVEFLVSFYNNEISEKSEIFDDQFSVERPDGSNFTLKIRSTKLEDSAMYFCASSEAVRGGEKLFFGSGTQLSVL.

V is TRBV30 and J is TRBJ1-2, with D possibly matching TRBD1 (5 bases). V was shortened by 0 bases and J by 4 bases, with 12 bases between the two germline ends. This CDR3 contains 14 residues. Looked up from germline, CDR1 is GTSNPN and CDR2 is SVGIG (reference sequence). The CDR3 DNA follows: TGTGCCTGGAGTGTGGGAGGGCAGGGCTATGGCTACACCTTC. Translating gives CAWSVGGQGYGYTF.

The rearrangement joins TRBV6-5 to TRBJ1-2; D call uncertain. V lost 7 bases and J lost 4, with 4 bases in between. The germline V gene has CDR1 MNHEY and CDR2 SVGAGI. The CDR3 is 10 amino acids. CDR3 sequence (DNA): TGTGCCAGCACGGGCTATGGCTACACCTTC. This gives the protein CASTGYGYTF.

As DNA, the CDR3 is TGTGCCAGCTCGGCTGGCGGGGGGAGCTCCTACGAGCAGTACTTC. It specifies CASSAGGGSSYEQYF. V and J are TRBV28 and TRBJ2-7; 8 bases are a match to TRBD2. CDR1 and CDR2 (germline): MDHEN, SYDVKM. This CDR3 is 15 amino acids long. Germline trimming cut 8 bases from V and 0 bases from J; bases unmatched to any gene: 9.

The chain is built from TRBV5-3 and TRBJ2-3, with 16 nucleotides matching TRBD2. TRBV5-3 is recorded as an ORF, its role being uncertain. Trimming removed 4 bases from V and 5 bases from J; junction bases left unmatched: 4. This CDR3 has 16 amino acids. The CDR3 loop is CARSLGLAGGEDTQYF. Here the CDR3 DNA reads TGTGCCAGAAGCCTGGGACTAGCGGGAGGGGAAGATACGCAGTATTTT.

This rearrangement joins TRBV28 to TRBJ1-6; D might be TRBD1 (6 bases). There are 14 residues in the CDR3. The V gene lost 6 bases and the J gene lost 6 bases, with 12 bases spanning the gap. Germline V gene data show CDR1 as MDHEN and CDR2 as SYDVKM. The CDR3 nucleotides are TGTGCCAGCAGACGACAGGAAGTTAATTCACCCCTCCACTTT. Its translation is CASRRQEVNSPLHF. Drawing the rest from reference TRBV28 and TRBJ1-6, the complete variable domain is DVKVTQSSRYLVKRTGEKVFLECVQDMDHENMFWYRQDPGLGLRLIYFSYDVKMKEKGDIPEGYSVSREKKERFSLILESASTNQTSMYLCASRRQEVNSPLHFGNGTRLTVT.

The rearrangement joins TRBV3-1 (or the pseudogene TRBV3-2) to TRBJ1-1, with D possibly matching TRBD1 (6 bases). V was clipped by 9 bases and J by 4 bases, with 15 bases between them. The CDR3 loop spans 13 amino acids. Germline loops: CDR1 LGHDT, CDR2 YNNKEL (reference sequence). The chain's CDR3 is CASRRGYGTEAFF. CDR3 in DNA: TGTGCCAGTCGCAGGGGTTATGGCACTGAAGCTTTCTTT.

V usage is TRBV2 and J usage is TRBJ1-1; a weak D match, TRBD1 (6 bases). Germline-derived CDR1 and CDR2 are SNHLY and FYNNEI. The CDR3 is 13 amino acids. V shed 6 bases and J shed 1 base, with 9 bases lying between them. The CDR3 region is CASSGTQNTEAFF. The DNA for the CDR3 is TGTGCCAGCAGCGGGACACAGAACACTGAAGCTTTCTTT.

The gene calls are TRBV6-2 or TRBV6-3 and TRBJ2-7, with a weak D call TRBD1 (6 bases). CDR3 length equals 14 residues. CDR1 is MNHEY and CDR2 is SVGEGT in the germline V gene. V was trimmed by 6 bases and J by 3 bases, leaving 15 bases between them. The CDR3 DNA reads as TGTGCCAGCAGCGGGCTGACAGGCGGCTACGAGCAGTACTTC. It encodes CASSGLTGGYEQYF.

The sample holds a few counts of this clone. The chain joins TRBV5-1 to TRBJ2-1; 7 nucleotides match TRBD1. Germline values: CDR1 SGHRS, CDR2 YFSETQ. V lost 3 bases to trimming and J lost 6 bases; unmatched junction nucleotides: 9. The CDR3 has 15 residues. The CDR3 sequence is CASSYTTGSLNEQFF. CDR3 nucleotide sequence: TGCGCCAGCAGCTACACGACAGGGTCCCTCAATGAGCAGTTCTTC.

The chain combines TRBV7-6 with TRBJ2-3, with TRBD2 matching 13 bases. Germline V gene sequence: CDR1 SGHVS, CDR2 FNYEAQ. This CDR3 is 16 amino acids long. Trimming took 2 bases from V and 5 from J; bases not matched to a gene: 4. CDR3 loop: CASSLSGLAGVDTQYF. The CDR3 region has the DNA TGTGCCAGCAGCTTATCCGGACTAGCGGGAGTAGATACGCAGTATTTT. The full variable domain, with the rest looked up from reference TRBV7-6 and TRBJ2-3, is GAGVSQSPRYKVTKRGQDVALRCDPISGHVSLYWYRQALGQGPEFLTYFNYEAQQDKSGLPNDRFSAERPEGSISTLTIQRTEQRDSAMYRCASSLSGLAGVDTQYFGPGTRLTVL.

The gene calls are TRBV12-5 and TRBJ2-3; TRBD2 agrees at 9 bases. V was pared by 1 base and J by 2 bases, with 1 base of the junction left unmatched. The germline V gene has CDR1 LGHNT and CDR2 FRNRAP. There are 15 residues in the CDR3. DNA of the CDR3: TGTGCTAGTGGTTTGGGGACTAGCGACACAGATACGCAGTATTTT. It translates to CASGLGTSDTDTQYF.

In nucleotides, the CDR3 is TGTGCCAGCAGTCACAGGGGGAACTATGGCTACACCTTC. This gives the protein CASSHRGNYGYTF. The rearrangement uses TRBV2 and TRBJ1-2, with 8 bases fitting TRBD1. The CDR3 loop spans 13 amino acids. Germline CDR1 SNHLY, CDR2 FYNNEI. V was clipped by 5 bases and J by 2 bases; unmatched bases: 1.

The chain couples TRBV18 to TRBJ2-7, with a weak D call TRBD2 (5 bases). V lost 4 bases and J 0 bases, leaving 10 bases between the germline ends. Germline V gene sequence: CDR1 KGHSH, CDR2 LQKENI. CDR3 length: 14 residues. CDR3 nucleotides: TGTGCCAGCTCACAGGACTTCAGCTCCTACGAGCAGTACTTC. Translating gives CASSQDFSSYEQYF. Filled out from reference TRBV18 and TRBJ2-7, the complete variable domain reads NAGVMQNPRHLVRRRGQEARLRCSPMKGHSHVYWYRQLPEEGLKFMVYLQKENIIDESGMPKERFSAEFPKEGPSILRIQQVVRGDSAAYFCASSQDFSSYEQYFGPGTRLTVT.

V and J are TRBV7-2 and TRBJ2-7; no reliable D call. Trimming cost V 1 base and J 3 bases, with 10 bases left between them. The CDR3 contains 14 residues. The germline V gene encodes CDR1 SGHTA and CDR2 FQGNSA. CDR3 residues: CASSLEAPSYEQYF. DNA of the CDR3: TGTGCCAGCAGCTTAGAGGCACCTAGCTACGAGCAGTACTTC.

CDR3 amino acids: CASSFRTSGSQKTQYF. The CDR3 region has the DNA TGTGCCAGCAGCTTCCGCACTAGCGGGAGTCAGAAGACCCAGTACTTC. The chain links TRBV7-2 to TRBJ2-5; 11 bases agree with TRBD2. Trimming cost V 3 bases and J 6 bases; bases outside gene matches: 9. The CDR3 has 16 residues. Germline V gene lookup returns CDR1 SGHTA and CDR2 FQGNSA.

The V call is TRBV23-1, the J call TRBJ2-7; 8 nucleotides line up with TRBD1. TRBV23-1 has ORF status, its function being uncertain. The CDR3 length is 14 residues. Trimming at V came to 4 bases and at J to 4 bases, leaving 6 bases not matched to a gene. CDR3 bases: TGCGCCAGCAGTCCACTTCGGACAGGGTACGAGCAGTACTTC. Translated: CASSPLRTGYEQYF.